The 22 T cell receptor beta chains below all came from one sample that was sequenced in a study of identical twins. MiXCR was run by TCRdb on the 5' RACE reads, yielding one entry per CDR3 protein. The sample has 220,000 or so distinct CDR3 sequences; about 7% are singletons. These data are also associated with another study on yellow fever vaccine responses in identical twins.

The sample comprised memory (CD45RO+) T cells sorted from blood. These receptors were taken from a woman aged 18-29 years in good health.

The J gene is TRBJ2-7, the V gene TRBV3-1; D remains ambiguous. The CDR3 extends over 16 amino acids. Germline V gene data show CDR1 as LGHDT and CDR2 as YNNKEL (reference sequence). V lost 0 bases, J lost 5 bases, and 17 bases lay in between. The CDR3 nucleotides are TGTGCCAGCAGCCAAGATCTCTCGACGTGGAGTAACGAGCAGTACTTC. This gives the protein CASSQDLSTWSNEQYF.

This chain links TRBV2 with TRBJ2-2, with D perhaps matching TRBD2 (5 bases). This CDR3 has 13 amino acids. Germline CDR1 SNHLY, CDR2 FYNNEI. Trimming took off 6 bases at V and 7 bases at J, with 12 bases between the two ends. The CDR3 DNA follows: TGTGCCAGCAGGGAGAGGGTGGACGGGGAGCTGTTTTTT. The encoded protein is CASRERVDGELFF.

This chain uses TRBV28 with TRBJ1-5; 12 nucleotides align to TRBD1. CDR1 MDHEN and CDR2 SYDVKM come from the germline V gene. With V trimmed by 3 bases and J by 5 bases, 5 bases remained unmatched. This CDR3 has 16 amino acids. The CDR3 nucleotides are TGTGCCAGCAGTTTGTCCGGGACAGGGGGCTATCAGCCCCAGCATTTT. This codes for CASSLSGTGGYQPQHF. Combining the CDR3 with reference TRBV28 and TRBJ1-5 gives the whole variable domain DVKVTQSSRYLVKRTGEKVFLECVQDMDHENMFWYRQDPGLGLRLIYFSYDVKMKEKGDIPEGYSVSREKKERFSLILESASTNQTSMYLCASSLSGTGGYQPQHFGDGTRLSIL.

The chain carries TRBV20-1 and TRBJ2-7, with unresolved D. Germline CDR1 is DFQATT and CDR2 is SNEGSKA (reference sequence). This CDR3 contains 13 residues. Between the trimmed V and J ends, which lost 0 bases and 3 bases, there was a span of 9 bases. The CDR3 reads CSARDGPLYEQYF. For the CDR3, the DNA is TGCAGTGCTAGAGATGGTCCCCTCTACGAGCAGTACTTC.

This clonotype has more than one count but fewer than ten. CDR3 bases: TGCAGTGCTAGCGGGACAGGGGACTACGAGCAGTACGTC. It translates to CSASGTGDYEQYV. The chain recombines TRBV20-1 with TRBJ2-7; 10 positions agree with TRBD1. This CDR3 spans 13 amino acids. With V trimmed by 3 bases and J by 3 bases, 2 bases remained unmatched. The germline V gene has CDR1 DFQATT and CDR2 SNEGSKA (reference sequence).

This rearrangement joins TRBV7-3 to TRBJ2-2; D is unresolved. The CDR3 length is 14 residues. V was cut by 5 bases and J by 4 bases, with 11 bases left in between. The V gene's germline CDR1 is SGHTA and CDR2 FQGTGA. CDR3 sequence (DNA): TGTGCCAGCAGCCAGGTCCTTTCCACCGGGGAGCTGTTTTTT. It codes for CASSQVLSTGELFF. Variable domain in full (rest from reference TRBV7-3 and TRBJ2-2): GAGVSQTPSNKVTEKGKYVELRCDPISGHTALYWYRQSLGQGPEFLIYFQGTGAADDSGLPNDRFFAVRPEGSVSTLKIQRTERGDSAVYLCASSQVLSTGELFFGEGSRLTVL.

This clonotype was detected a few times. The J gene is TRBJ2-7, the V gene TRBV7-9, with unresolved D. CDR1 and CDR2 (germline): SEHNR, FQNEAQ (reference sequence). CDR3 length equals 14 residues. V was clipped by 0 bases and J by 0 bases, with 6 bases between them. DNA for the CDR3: TGTGCCAGCAGCTTAGCGGCCATCTCCTACGAGCAGTACTTC. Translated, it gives CASSLAAISYEQYF.

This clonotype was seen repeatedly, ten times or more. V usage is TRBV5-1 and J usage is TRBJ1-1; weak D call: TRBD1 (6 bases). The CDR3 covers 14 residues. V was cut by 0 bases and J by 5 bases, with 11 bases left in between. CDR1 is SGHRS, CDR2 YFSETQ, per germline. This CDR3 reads CASSLAQGQTEAFF. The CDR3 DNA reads TGCGCCAGCAGCTTGGCCCAGGGACAAACTGAAGCTTTCTTT.

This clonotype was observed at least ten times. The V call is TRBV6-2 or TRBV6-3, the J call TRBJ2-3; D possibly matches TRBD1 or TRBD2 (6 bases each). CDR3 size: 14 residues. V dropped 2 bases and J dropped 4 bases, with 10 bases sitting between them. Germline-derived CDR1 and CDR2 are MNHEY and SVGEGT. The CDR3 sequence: CASSYGGPADTQYF. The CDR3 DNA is TGTGCCAGCAGTTACGGGGGGCCGGCAGATACGCAGTATTTT.

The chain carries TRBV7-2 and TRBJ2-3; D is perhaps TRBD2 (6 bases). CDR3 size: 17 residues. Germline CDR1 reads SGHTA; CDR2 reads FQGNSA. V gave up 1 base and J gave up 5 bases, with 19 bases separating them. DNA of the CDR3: TGTGCCAGCAGCTTAGTGGTCGTGGCCCTCGGGGGAGATACGCAGTATTTT. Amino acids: CASSLVVVALGGDTQYF.

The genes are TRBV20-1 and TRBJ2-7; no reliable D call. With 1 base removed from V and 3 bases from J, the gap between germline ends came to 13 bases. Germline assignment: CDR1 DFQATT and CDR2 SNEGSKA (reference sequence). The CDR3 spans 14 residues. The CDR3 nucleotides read TGCAGTGCTAGAGTGGATAATACCCGCTACGAGCAGTACTTC. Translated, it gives CSARVDNTRYEQYF.

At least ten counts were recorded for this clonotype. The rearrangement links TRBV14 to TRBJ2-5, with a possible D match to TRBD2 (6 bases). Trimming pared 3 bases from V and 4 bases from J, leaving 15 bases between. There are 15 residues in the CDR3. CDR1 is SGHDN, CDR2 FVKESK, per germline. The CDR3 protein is CASSQGTGFLETQYF. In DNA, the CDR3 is TGTGCCAGCAGCCAGGGGACTGGTTTCTTAGAGACCCAGTACTTC.

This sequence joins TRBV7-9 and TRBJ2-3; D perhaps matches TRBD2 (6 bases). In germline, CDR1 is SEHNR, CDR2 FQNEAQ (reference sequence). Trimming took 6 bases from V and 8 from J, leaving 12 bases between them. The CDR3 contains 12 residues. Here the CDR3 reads CASRPGEGTQYF. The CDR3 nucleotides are TGTGCCAGCAGACCGGGAGAAGGTACGCAGTATTTT. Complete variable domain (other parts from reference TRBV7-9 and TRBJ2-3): DTGVSQNPRHKITKRGQNVTFRCDPISEHNRLYWYRQTLGQGPEFLTYFQNEAQLEKSRLLSDRFSAERPKGSFSTLEIQRTEQGDSAMYLCASRPGEGTQYFGPGTRLTVL.

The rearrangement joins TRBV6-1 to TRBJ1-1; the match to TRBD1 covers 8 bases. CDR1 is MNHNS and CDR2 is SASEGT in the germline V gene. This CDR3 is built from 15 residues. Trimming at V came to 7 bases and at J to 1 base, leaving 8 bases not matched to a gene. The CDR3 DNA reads TGTGCCAGCAAACGGGCCGGGACAGGGAACACTGAAGCTTTCTTT. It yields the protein CASKRAGTGNTEAFF.

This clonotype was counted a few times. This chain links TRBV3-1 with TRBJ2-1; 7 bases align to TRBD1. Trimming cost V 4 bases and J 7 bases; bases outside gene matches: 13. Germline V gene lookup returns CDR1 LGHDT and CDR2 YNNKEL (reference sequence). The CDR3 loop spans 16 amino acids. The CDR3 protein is CASSPPTTGKLNEQFF. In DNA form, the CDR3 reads TGTGCCAGCAGCCCCCCAACGACAGGGAAGTTGAATGAGCAGTTCTTC.

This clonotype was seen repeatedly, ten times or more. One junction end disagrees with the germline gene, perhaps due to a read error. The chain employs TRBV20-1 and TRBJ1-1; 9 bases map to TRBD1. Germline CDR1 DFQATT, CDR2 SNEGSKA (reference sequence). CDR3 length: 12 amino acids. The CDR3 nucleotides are TGCAGTGCCGGACAGGGGAACCCTGAAGCTTTCTTT. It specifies CSAGQGNPEAFF.

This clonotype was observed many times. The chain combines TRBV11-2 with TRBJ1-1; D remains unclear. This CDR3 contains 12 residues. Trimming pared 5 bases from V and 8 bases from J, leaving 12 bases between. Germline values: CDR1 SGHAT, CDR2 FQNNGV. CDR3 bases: TGTGCCAGCAGCGCTCCACGCCGCGAAGCTTTCTTT. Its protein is CASSAPRREAFF.

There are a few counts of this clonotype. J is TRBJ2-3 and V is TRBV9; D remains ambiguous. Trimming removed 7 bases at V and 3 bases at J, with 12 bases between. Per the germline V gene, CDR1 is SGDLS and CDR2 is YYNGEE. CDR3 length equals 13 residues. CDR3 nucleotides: TGTGCCAGCGACAATGGTGTAACAGATACGCAGTATTTT. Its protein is CASDNGVTDTQYF.

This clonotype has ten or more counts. The CDR3 coding sequence is TGTGCCAGCTCACCTCGCTCCTACGAGCAGTACTTC. The encoded protein is CASSPRSYEQYF. The chain carries TRBV18 and TRBJ2-7; D call uncertain. CDR3 length equals 12 residues. V was pared by 3 bases and J by 0 bases, with 3 bases between. Germline V gene sequence: CDR1 KGHSH, CDR2 LQKENI.

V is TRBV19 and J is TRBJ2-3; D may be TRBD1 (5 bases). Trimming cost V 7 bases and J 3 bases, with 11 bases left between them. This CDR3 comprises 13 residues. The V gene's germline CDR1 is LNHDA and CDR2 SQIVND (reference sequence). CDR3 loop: CASKRDSTDTQYF. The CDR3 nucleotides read TGTGCCAGTAAACGAGACAGTACAGATACGCAGTATTTT. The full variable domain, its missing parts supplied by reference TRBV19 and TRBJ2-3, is DGGITQSPKYLFRKEGQNVTLSCEQNLNHDAMYWYRQDPGQGLRLIYYSQIVNDFQKGDIAEGYSVSREKKESFPLTVTSAQKNPTAFYLCASKRDSTDTQYFGPGTRLTVL.

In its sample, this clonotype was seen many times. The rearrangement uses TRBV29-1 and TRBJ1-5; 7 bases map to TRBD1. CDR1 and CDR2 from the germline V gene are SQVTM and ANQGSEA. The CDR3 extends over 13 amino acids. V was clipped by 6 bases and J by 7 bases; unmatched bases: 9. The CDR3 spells CSVAQGTEQPQHF. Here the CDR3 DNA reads TGCAGCGTCGCACAGGGGACGGAGCAGCCCCAGCATTTT. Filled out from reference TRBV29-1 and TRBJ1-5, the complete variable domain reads SAVISQKPSRDICQRGTSLTIQCQVDSQVTMMFWYRQQPGQSLTLIATANQGSEATYESGFVIDKFPISRPNLTFSTLTVSNMSPEDSSIYLCSVAQGTEQPQHFGDGTRLSIL.

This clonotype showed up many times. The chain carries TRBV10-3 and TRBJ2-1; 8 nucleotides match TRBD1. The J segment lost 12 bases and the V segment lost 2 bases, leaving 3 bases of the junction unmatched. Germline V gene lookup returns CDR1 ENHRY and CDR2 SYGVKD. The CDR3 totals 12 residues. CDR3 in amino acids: CAISEAGTGQFF. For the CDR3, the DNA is TGTGCCATCAGTGAGGCCGGGACAGGGCAGTTCTTC.